This TCR beta chain was sequenced during a study of T-cell memory formation after mild COVID-19. Germline values: CDR1 KGHDR, CDR2 SFDVKD. Trimming shortened V by 3 bases and J by 9 bases, and 14 bases separated the two germline ends. The CDR3 is 14 amino acids. A single record per CDR3 protein comes from TCRdb applying MiXCR to the 5' RACE reads. The table lists 40,000 to 55,000 distinct CDR3 sequences, approximately 12% of them singletons. This TCR came from a man in his late teens or twenties who had mild COVID-19 (a few samples of this study predate the infection). Cell type and time point are not known. This chain connects TRBV24-1 to TRBJ2-1; tentatively, D is TRBD2 (5 bases). The sequenced material came from PBMCs or a T cell subset sorted from them (not recorded which). Here the CDR3 reads CATSDTGPRGEQFF. DNA of the CDR3: TGTGCCACCAGTGATACCGGGCCACGGGGTGAGCAGTTCTTC.